Below are 27 T cell receptor beta chains sequenced from a single sample in a study of identical twins. Each CDR3 protein gets one entry after TCRdb re-called the 5' RACE reads with MiXCR. The data hold around 250,000 distinct CDR3 sequences, with roughly 13% observed a single time. These records were also assigned to another study, of yellow fever vaccine responses in identical twins.

Sample: memory (CD45RO+) T cells sorted from blood. The receptors shown here come from a woman aged 18-35 years in good health.

This clonotype was found a few times. V and J are TRBV4-2 and TRBJ2-7, with 11 bases identical to TRBD2. The V gene end was trimmed by 0 bases and the J gene end by 6 bases; junction bases not matched to a gene: 4. The V gene's germline CDR1 is LGHNA and CDR2 YNFKEQ. CDR3 length: 15 amino acids. CDR3 DNA sequence: TGTGCCAGCAGCCAAGAGCCTAGCGGGAGGACCGAGCAGTACTTC. Encoded protein: CASSQEPSGRTEQYF.

This clonotype was observed many times. The rearrangement joins TRBV5-6 to TRBJ1-2, with 7 bases fitting TRBD1. V shed 4 bases and J 8 bases; nucleotides not matched to a gene: 14. This CDR3 is built from 15 residues. Germline V gene sequence: CDR1 SGHDT, CDR2 YYEEEE. For the CDR3, the DNA is TGTGCCAGCAGCCTCCGACAGGGCGCCGGGGCCGGCTACACCTTC. Residues: CASSLRQGAGAGYTF.

This clonotype was counted many times. CDR3: CSVEGGGGEQFF. The DNA of the CDR3 is TGCAGCGTTGAGGGGGGTGGCGGGGAGCAGTTCTTC. The chain recombines TRBV29-1 with TRBJ2-1, with a possible D match to TRBD2 (6 bases). The CDR3 consists of 12 residues. Trimming stripped 3 bases from V and 10 bases from J, with 13 bases between. Germline CDR1 and CDR2: SQVTM and ANQGSEA.

This chain links TRBV4-3 with TRBJ2-1, with a weak D call TRBD2 (6 bases). The germline CDR1 and CDR2 sequences are LGHNA and YSLEER. Trimming cost V 2 bases and J 0 bases, with 14 bases left between them. This CDR3 is 17 amino acids long. CDR3 nucleotides: TGCGCCAGCAGCCAATTGATTGACGGGAGCTCCTACAATGAGCAGTTCTTC. This sequence encodes CASSQLIDGSSYNEQFF.

V and J are TRBV18 and TRBJ2-2; the D gene is possibly TRBD2 (6 bases). This CDR3 contains 16 residues. Germline values: CDR1 KGHSH, CDR2 LQKENI. The V end was cut by 2 bases, the J end by 5 bases, with 15 bases between. For the CDR3, the DNA is TGTGCCAGCTCACCAACCCTAGCGAGCCAGACCGGGGAGCTGTTTTTT. Protein sequence: CASSPTLASQTGELFF.

Many counts were recorded for this clonotype. J is TRBJ2-3 and V is TRBV12-3 or TRBV12-4; TRBD2 agrees at 14 bases. This CDR3 contains 16 residues. Germline trimming cut 0 bases from V and 7 bases from J; bases unmatched to any gene: 3. The CDR3 protein is CASSLAGTSGRNTQYF. Written as DNA, the CDR3 is TGTGCCAGCAGTTTAGCGGGGACTAGCGGGAGAAATACGCAGTATTTT.

V and J are TRBV4-3 and TRBJ2-7, with 10 positions matching TRBD2. After removal of 4 bases from V and 4 bases from J, the junction contained 10 bases not matched to a gene. This CDR3 is 16 amino acids long. In germline, CDR1 is LGHNA, CDR2 YSLEER. This chain's CDR3 is CASSRGLADLDYEQYF. CDR3 bases: TGCGCCAGCAGCCGCGGACTAGCGGACCTAGATTACGAGCAGTACTTC.

Only a few counts were recorded for this clonotype. This chain joins TRBV3-1 and TRBJ2-1, with D uncertain. Trimming removed 4 bases from V and 5 bases from J, with 15 bases in between. CDR3 length: 15 residues. Germline-derived CDR1 and CDR2 are LGHDT and YNNKEL (reference sequence). The CDR3 DNA reads as TGTGCCAGCAGCCCGAGACCGGGCAGTAACAATGAGCAGTTCTTC. Its protein is CASSPRPGSNNEQFF.

The rearrangement links TRBV5-1 to TRBJ2-3; TRBD2 matches at 11 bases. The CDR3 extends over 16 amino acids. CDR1 and CDR2 (germline): SGHRS, YFSETQ. Losses at the gene ends were 4 bases for V and 2 bases for J; bases not matched to a gene: 6. The CDR3 is CASSPTSGAATDTQYF. The CDR3 nucleotides read TGCGCCAGCAGCCCGACTAGCGGGGCAGCCACAGATACGCAGTATTTT.

The chain couples TRBV7-9 to TRBJ1-1; D perhaps matches TRBD1 (6 bases). Germline assignment: CDR1 SEHNR and CDR2 FQNEAQ (reference sequence). This CDR3 has 13 amino acids. Trimming left V 3 bases short and J 7 bases short, with 12 bases between. As DNA, the CDR3 is TGTGCCAGCAGCTTGACGGACAGCGTTGAAGCTTTCTTT. This translates into CASSLTDSVEAFF.

This clonotype was counted between two and nine times. The rearrangement uses TRBV3-1 and TRBJ2-6; 7 nucleotides line up with TRBD1. After removal of 1 base from V and 2 bases from J, the junction contained 8 bases not matched to a gene. The length of the CDR3 is 18 residues. Germline V gene data show CDR1 as LGHDT and CDR2 as YNNKEL (reference sequence). The CDR3, as DNA: TGTGCCAGCAGCCAAGTCTGGGACAGAGCTCCTGGGGCCAACGTCCTGACTTTC. Encoded protein: CASSQVWDRAPGANVLTF.

The rearrangement joins TRBV15 to TRBJ2-6, with a tentative D call TRBD1 (5 bases). Germline V CDR1 and CDR2: LNHNV, YYDKDF (reference sequence). The CDR3 covers 16 residues. V was clipped by 2 bases and J by 1 base, with 9 bases between them. CDR3 amino acids: CATSRNKGSGANVLTF. In nucleotides, the CDR3 is TGTGCCACCAGCAGAAACAAGGGGTCTGGGGCCAACGTCCTGACTTTC.

The chain links TRBV6-5 to TRBJ2-3, with TRBD2 matching over 8 bases. V was pared by 0 bases and J by 2 bases, with 13 bases of the junction left unmatched. The CDR3 spans 19 residues. Per the germline V gene, CDR1 is MNHEY and CDR2 is SVGAGI. Here the CDR3 reads CASSYSSGGGRSPTDTQYF. Written as DNA, the CDR3 is TGTGCCAGCAGTTACTCGAGCGGGGGCGGGAGAAGCCCCACAGATACGCAGTATTTT.

The chain joins TRBV6-1 to TRBJ1-1; D not certain. Per germline, CDR1 MNHNS and CDR2 SASEGT. This CDR3 comprises 13 residues. Trimming took off 6 bases at V and 0 bases at J, with 8 bases between the two ends. CDR3 region: CASRRVLNTEAFF. CDR3 bases: TGTGCCAGCAGGAGGGTTCTGAACACTGAAGCTTTCTTT.

V usage is TRBV29-1 and J usage is TRBJ2-2; a weak D match, TRBD1 (6 bases). Germline V gene sequence: CDR1 SQVTM, CDR2 ANQGSEA. The CDR3 covers 11 residues. V lost 8 bases, J lost 6 bases, and 10 bases lay in between. The CDR3 sequence is CSINRAGELFF. The CDR3 DNA is TGCAGCATCAACAGGGCCGGGGAGCTGTTTTTT.

This clonotype was observed once. The chain is built from TRBV9 and TRBJ2-7; D may match TRBD1 or TRBD2 (5 bases each). The germline CDR1 and CDR2 sequences are SGDLS and YYNGEE. This CDR3 has 14 amino acids. The ends were cut back, 0 bases at V and 2 bases at J, with 9 bases in the middle. The CDR3 DNA reads as TGTGCCAGCAGCGTAGGTGAGGGGCCCTACGAGCAGTACTTC. Its translation: CASSVGEGPYEQYF.

This chain uses TRBV30 with TRBJ2-7; TRBD1 or TRBD2 may be the D gene (5 bases each). V was clipped by 1 base and J by 2 bases, with 12 bases between them. Per the germline V gene, CDR1 is GTSNPN and CDR2 is SVGIG (reference sequence). The CDR3 consists of 14 residues. As DNA, the CDR3 is TGTGCCTGGAGTGCGGGGCAGCCAGCCTACGAGCAGTACTTC. Translated, it gives CAWSAGQPAYEQYF.

A note on this clonotype: One end of the junction fails to match germline, which may point to a read error. V gene TRBV7-2 combines with J gene TRBJ2-7; TRBD2 is a possible D gene (5 bases). The CDR3 sequence is 13 residues long. Germline assignment: CDR1 SGHTA and CDR2 FQGNSA. The CDR3 loop is CASSLARGYEQYF. The CDR3 nucleotides read TGTGCCAGCAGTTTAGCTCGGGGCTACGAGCAGTACTTC. The full variable domain, in which reference TRBV7-2 and TRBJ2-7 provide the parts outside the CDR3, is GAGVSQSPSNKVTEKGKDVELRCDPISGHTALYWYRQSLGQGLEFLIYFQGNSAPDKSGLPSDRFSAERTGGSVSTLTIQRTQQEDSAVYLCASSLARGYEQYFGPGTRLTVT.

V usage is TRBV6-4 and J usage is TRBJ2-3; 11 bases agree with TRBD2. Germline V gene lookup returns CDR1 MRHNA and CDR2 SNTAGT. J was trimmed by 4 bases and V by 0 bases; bases with no gene match: 3. This CDR3 region has 16 residues. CDR3 sequence (DNA): TGTGCCAGCAGTGACTCGATTAGCGGGGGGGCAGATACGCAGTATTTT. Residues: CASSDSISGGADTQYF.

The rearrangement joins TRBV14 to TRBJ2-3, with D tentatively TRBD2 (5 bases). Germline CDR1 reads SGHDN; CDR2 reads FVKESK. The CDR3 is 13 residues long. V lost 2 bases and J 4 bases, leaving 7 bases between the germline ends. In nucleotides, the CDR3 is TGTGCCAGCAGCCAACAGAGGGCAGATACGCAGTATTTT. This sequence encodes CASSQQRADTQYF.

This clonotype showed up just a few times. Relative to the germline gene, one junction end is altered; a read error may explain this. The chain couples TRBV5-4 to TRBJ2-1; 11 nucleotides agree with TRBD2. The CDR3 consists of 13 residues. Germline V lookup: CDR1 SGHNT, CDR2 YYREEE (reference sequence). CDR3 coding DNA: TGTGCCAGCAGCTATGATTTACTAGCGGGAGTCCTCTTC. It is translated as CASSYDLLAGVLF.

This clonotype has ten or more counts. The chain combines TRBV5-1 with TRBJ2-1; 8 nucleotides align to TRBD2. V lost 2 bases to trimming and J lost 4 bases; unmatched junction nucleotides: 5. Germline V gene sequence: CDR1 SGHRS, CDR2 YFSETQ. The CDR3 is 15 residues long. The CDR3 loop is CASSLTGGLYNEQFF. The CDR3 bases are TGCGCCAGCAGCTTAACGGGGGGGCTTTACAATGAGCAGTTCTTC.

The chain links TRBV27 to TRBJ1-5; no clear D. This CDR3 spans 14 amino acids. Germline lookup yields CDR1 MNHEY and CDR2 SMNVEV (reference sequence). Trimming removed 4 bases from V and 0 bases from J, with 7 bases in between. The CDR3 nucleotides are TGTGCCAGCAGTTCGGGGATTAGCAATCAGCCCCAGCATTTT. It encodes CASSSGISNQPQHF.

The rearrangement links TRBV9 to TRBJ2-2; no definite D call. Germline V gene lookup returns CDR1 SGDLS and CDR2 YYNGEE. V was shortened by 0 bases and J by 0 bases, with 9 bases between the two germline ends. The CDR3 extends over 16 amino acids. The CDR3 DNA is TGTGCCAGCAGCGTAGCCAGCCAGACGAACACCGGGGAGCTGTTTTTT. It codes for CASSVASQTNTGELFF.

This clonotype was seen a few times. The V and J genes are TRBV27 and TRBJ2-4; weak D call: TRBD1 (7 bases). The germline CDR1 and CDR2 sequences are MNHEY and SMNVEV (reference sequence). The CDR3 sequence is 15 residues long. Trimming took 8 bases from V and 0 from J, leaving 14 bases between them. DNA of the CDR3: TGTGCCAGCGCCTCAGGGGGGATAGCCAAAAACATTCAGTACTTC. It yields the protein CASASGGIAKNIQYF.

The CDR3 DNA reads TGTGCCAGCAGTGCTAGCCTAGCGGGAGCTCAGTTCTTC. Encoded protein: CASSASLAGAQFF. V gene TRBV2 combines with J gene TRBJ2-1, with 10 bases fitting TRBD2. V dropped 4 bases and J dropped 13; count of bases not matched to a gene: 7. This CDR3 contains 13 residues. Germline CDR1 SNHLY, CDR2 FYNNEI.

This clonotype has a count of ten or more. V is TRBV29-1 and J is TRBJ2-7, with D perhaps TRBD1 (5 bases). This CDR3 comprises 14 residues. The germline V gene has CDR1 SQVTM and CDR2 ANQGSEA. V was trimmed by 3 bases and J by 2 bases, leaving 14 bases between them. The CDR3 loop reads CSVDKGQGTYEQYF. In DNA, the CDR3 is TGCAGCGTTGACAAGGGTCAGGGAACCTACGAGCAGTACTTC.